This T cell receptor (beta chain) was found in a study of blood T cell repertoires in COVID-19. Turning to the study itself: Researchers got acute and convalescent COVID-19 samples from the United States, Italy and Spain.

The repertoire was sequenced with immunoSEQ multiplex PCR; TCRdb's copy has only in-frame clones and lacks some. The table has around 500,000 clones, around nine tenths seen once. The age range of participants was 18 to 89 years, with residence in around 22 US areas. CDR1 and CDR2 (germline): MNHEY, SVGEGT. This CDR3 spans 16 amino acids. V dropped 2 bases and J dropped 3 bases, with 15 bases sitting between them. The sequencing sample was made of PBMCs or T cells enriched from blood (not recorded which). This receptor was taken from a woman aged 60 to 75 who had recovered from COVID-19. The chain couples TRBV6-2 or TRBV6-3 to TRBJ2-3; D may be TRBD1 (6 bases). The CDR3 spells CASSYGAGEETDTQYF. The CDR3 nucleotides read TGTGCCAGCAGTTACGGGGCAGGGGAAGAAACAGATACGCAGTATTTT.